Listed below are T cell receptor beta chains from one sample, sequenced in a study of blood T cell repertoires in COVID-19. Here immunoSEQ multiplex PCR was the method, and the copy in TCRdb shows in-frame clones only, minus some. The repertoire consists of about 130,000 clones, with 70% to 85% occurring once and the leading ten covering roughly 3%. The sequencing sample was made of peripheral blood. These receptor sequences come from an elderly woman with acute or convalescent COVID-19. CDR3s include the opening cysteine and the closing phenylalanine or tryptophan. D genes are given only for firm matches. Size is omitted from some rows. Given values are once, few, many or a class for expanded clones.

CDR3 DNA	CDR3 protein	V gene	J gene	D gene	clone size
TGTGCCAGCAGTAAGGCCGGGCTAGGGGATGGCTACACCTTC	CASSKAGLGDGYTF	TRBV2	TRBJ1-2	.	.
TGTGCCAGCACTAGAGGACAGGTCTACGAGCAGTACTTC	CASTRGQVYEQYF	TRBV6-5	TRBJ2-7	TRBD1	.
TGTGCCAGCAGGCTGGGACTAGCGGGGGCCGGGAATGAGCAGTTCTTC	CASRLGLAGAGNEQFF	TRBV2	TRBJ2-1	TRBD2	.
TGTGCCAGCAGCCACCCGGGACAGGGAAACACCATATATTTT	CASSHPGQGNTIYF	TRBV5-4	TRBJ1-3	TRBD1	few
TGTGCCAGCAGCTTAGTTCCGCGGGGGGGTGGGAGTGAGCAGTTCTTC	CASSLVPRGGGSEQFF	TRBV11-2	TRBJ2-1	TRBD2	.
TGTGCCTGGAGCCAGGGCCGAGGCAATCAGCCCCAGCATTTT	CAWSQGRGNQPQHF	TRBV30	TRBJ1-5	.	.
TGCAGCGCTAGCGGGGGTCTTGCCAAAAACATTCAGTACTTC	CSASGGLAKNIQYF	TRBV29-1	TRBJ2-4	TRBD2	.
TGTGCCAGCAGCGGAACAGGGGGCTATGGCTACACCTTC	CASSGTGGYGYTF	TRBV7-3	TRBJ1-2	TRBD1	.
TGCGCCAGCAGCTCGGGACAGGGGGTCTACACTGAAGCTTTCTTT	CASSSGQGVYTEAFF	TRBV5-1	TRBJ1-1	TRBD1	.
TGTGCCAGTAGATCAGGGGGCTCCTACAATGAGCAGTTCTTC	CASRSGGSYNEQFF	TRBV19	TRBJ2-1	TRBD1	.
TGTGCCAGCAGCTGGGACAGGTTGAACACTGAAGCTTTCTTT	CASSWDRLNTEAFF	TRBV7-2	TRBJ1-1	TRBD1	few
TGTGCCAGTAGTATGTACAGGGGAGACTATGGCTACACCTTC	CASSMYRGDYGYTF	TRBV19	TRBJ1-2	TRBD1	.
TGTGCCAGCCCCCCGCCGGGAGTACGCTACGAGCAGTACTTC	CASPPPGVRYEQYF	TRBV6-5	TRBJ2-7	.	.
TGTGCCAGCAGGGGGCCGGGGGAGACCCAGTACTTC	CASRGPGETQYF	TRBV19	TRBJ2-5	TRBD1	.
TGTGCCAGCAGCCAGAGGACAGGGGATGGCTACACCTTC	CASSQRTGDGYTF	TRBV4-2	TRBJ1-2	TRBD1	.
TGTGCCAGCAGCCCGGGGGGGAGCAATGAGCAGTTCTTC	CASSPGGSNEQFF	TRBV11-2	TRBJ2-1	TRBD2	.
TGTTTGGTGGGGACACCCGGAATCCTCCACGAGCAGTACTTC	CLVGTPGILHEQYF	TRBV27	TRBJ2-7	.	few
TGTGCCAGCACCCACCCCCCAGGGGGGGAGCAGTTCTTC	CASTHPPGGEQFF	TRBV6-5	TRBJ2-1	.	once
TGTGCCAGCAGCCAAGCCGCAGGTATCACTGAAGCTTTCTTT	CASSQAAGITEAFF	TRBV3-1/TRBV3-2	TRBJ1-1	.	.
TGTGCCAGCAGTGAAACCTGGACTAGCGGGGGCCTCTCCTACGAGCAGTACTTC	CASSETWTSGGLSYEQYF	TRBV6-1	TRBJ2-7	TRBD2	.
TGTGCCAGTACCCCGACTACCCGGGAGGATGAGCAGTTCTTC	CASTPTTREDEQFF	TRBV19	TRBJ2-1	TRBD2	.
TGTGCCAGCAGCTTGACGGGAGGTGGGGCTAATGAAAAACTGTTTTTT	CASSLTGGGANEKLFF	TRBV5-6	TRBJ1-4	.	once
TGTGCCTGGAGAGCGCCCTACGAGCAGTACTTC	CAWRAPYEQYF	TRBV30	TRBJ2-7	.	.
TGTGCCAGCAGCTTAACAGGGACGAGCAATCAGCCCCAGCATTTT	CASSLTGTSNQPQHF	TRBV5-5	TRBJ1-5	.	.
TGTGCCAGCAGCTTAGGGCAGGGATCCGCGGTCAACGTCCTGACTTTC	CASSLGQGSAVNVLTF	TRBV13	TRBJ2-6	.	.